The T cell receptor (beta chain) described here comes from a study of cytotoxic CD8 clonotypes in ibrutinib-treated CLL. Study-wide background: Of the patients, roughly 10 were relapsed/refractory, approximately 15 treatment-naive and some 17 IGHV unmutated. Average yields of around 260,000 productive templates and tens of thousands of productive rearrangements characterized the samples. Broader study findings: Patients showed higher baseline clonality than age-matched healthy donors, and it tracked circulating CD8+ T-cell counts. The public clonotypes identified were infrequent and showed contraction or stability on treatment.

In the case of this clone: Its antigen is unidentified.

V lost 5 bases and J lost 4; bases outside the gene matches: 9. The germline gives CDR1 LNHNV, CDR2 YYDKDF (reference sequence). The CDR3 consists of 15 residues. Libraries were prepared by immunoSEQ multiplex PCR; TCRdb keeps only in-frame clonotypes and omits some of them. The sample includes around 330,000 clones, roughly 67% of them seen just once. Sequencing used PBMCs, obtained after 36 months of ibrutinib treatment. The sequence derives from a human donor with chronic lymphocytic leukemia. The chain recombines TRBV15 with TRBJ1-2, with 8 bases matching TRBD1. CDR3 sequence: CATSFTTGEVYGYTF. The CDR3 DNA reads as TGTGCCACCAGCTTCACGACAGGGGAAGTCTATGGCTACACCTTC.